The rows below give T cell receptor beta chains drawn from one sample of a study of technical replicates of blood from a handful of donors. This table comes from immunoSEQ multiplex PCR, and its TCRdb copy is limited to in-frame clones, with some not included. The sample has 60,000 to 65,000 clones, around 88% seen once. The sequenced sample consisted of PBMCs. These receptors were taken from a human donor in good health. Some clones in this sample may be carry-over from other donors' samples. The CDR3 runs from the conserved cysteine through the conserved F or W. The D gene is left open where the match is weak. Size is omitted from some rows. Given values are once, few, many or a class for expanded clones.

CAWSVRGNTEAFF | TGTGCCTGGAGTGTACGGGGTAACACTGAAGCTTTCTTT | . | . | TRBJ1-1 | TRBV30
CASSLGLASDTQYF | TGTGCCAGCAGCTTAGGCCTAGCGTCAGATACGCAGTATTTT | . | . | TRBJ2-3 | TRBV7-3
CASSKGVNTEAFF | TGTGCCAGCAGCAAAGGGGTGAACACTGAAGCTTTCTTT | . | once | TRBJ1-1 | TRBV7-7
CASSQGLAAVELFF | TGTGCCAGCAGCCAAGGGCTAGCGGCAGTGGAGCTGTTTTTT | TRBD2 | many | TRBJ2-2 | TRBV4-2
CASSYNPGEVQQYF | TGTGCCAGCAGTTATAATCCGGGAGAAGTTCAGCAGTACTTC | . | . | TRBJ2-7 | TRBV6-6
CASSLLAGQTGELFF | TGCGCCAGCAGCTTGTTGGCAGGGCAGACCGGGGAGCTGTTTTTT | . | once | TRBJ2-2 | TRBV5-1
CASRGLAGPTGELFF | TGTGCCAGCAGGGGACTAGCGGGGCCGACCGGGGAGCTGTTTTTT | TRBD2 | . | TRBJ2-2 | TRBV9
CASSTQGGGDYEQYF | TGTGCCAGTAGTACGCAGGGTGGTGGAGACTACGAGCAGTACTTC | . | . | TRBJ2-7 | TRBV19
CASSVGTGNTGELFF | TGTGCCAGCAGCGTCGGGACAGGGAACACCGGGGAGCTGTTTTTT | TRBD1 | . | TRBJ2-2 | TRBV9
CASSFQDRHYEQYF | TGTGCCAGCAGCTTCCAGGACAGACACTACGAGCAGTACTTC | . | . | TRBJ2-7 | TRBV7-9
CSVDTWMDEQYF | TGCAGCGTGGACACATGGATGGACGAGCAGTACTTC | . | . | TRBJ2-7 | TRBV29-1
CASSTGSYEQYF | TGTGCCAGCAGCACAGGGTCCTACGAGCAGTACTTC | . | . | TRBJ2-7 | TRBV7-9
CASSPDRSAYEQYF | TGTGCCAGCAGCCCGGACAGATCAGCCTACGAGCAGTACTTC | . | . | TRBJ2-7 | TRBV5-6
CAWSNIGPGLLLDTQYF | TGTGCCTGGAGTAACATAGGCCCGGGACTCTTGCTAGATACGCAGTATTTT | . | . | TRBJ2-3 | TRBV30
CASSSIRGLSSGNTIYF | TGTGCCAGCAGCTCAATCAGGGGGTTAAGCTCTGGAAACACCATATATTTT | TRBD1 | . | TRBJ1-3 | TRBV7-9
CASRPAGREAFF | TGTGCCAGCAGACCTGCTGGGCGTGAAGCTTTCTTT | . | . | TRBJ1-1 | TRBV2
CASSPVPRPQGGTEAFF | TGCGCCAGCAGCCCCGTCCCCAGACCCCAGGGGGGAACTGAAGCTTTCTTT | TRBD1 | . | TRBJ1-1 | TRBV4-1
CSVGGDRGADTQYF | TGCAGCGTTGGCGGAGACAGGGGTGCGGATACGCAGTATTTT | TRBD1 | . | TRBJ2-3 | TRBV29-1
CASSRSGSTDTQYF | TGTGCCAGCAGCCGTAGCGGAAGCACAGATACGCAGTATTTT | . | . | TRBJ2-3 | TRBV4-2
CASSLLGATNEKLFF | TGTGCCAGCAGCTTGTTAGGGGCAACTAATGAAAAACTGTTTTTT | . | . | TRBJ1-4 | TRBV5-6
CASSPYGTGIIYGYTF | TGTGCCAGCTCACCGTACGGGACAGGGATCATCTATGGCTACACCTTC | TRBD1 | once | TRBJ1-2 | TRBV18
CASSEAGTANTEAFF | TGTGCCAGCAGTGAAGCAGGGACAGCGAACACTGAAGCTTTCTTT | TRBD1 | . | TRBJ1-1 | TRBV6-1
CASSLAVTRTEAFF | TGTGCCAGCAGCTTGGCCGTCACGAGGACTGAAGCTTTCTTT | . | . | TRBJ1-1 | TRBV5-4
CASSQEIRSSYNEQFF | TGCGCCAGCAGCCAAGAAATTCGCAGCTCCTACAATGAGCAGTTCTTC | . | few | TRBJ2-1 | TRBV4-3
CASSRILAESTDTQYF | TGTGCCAGCTCACGAATACTAGCGGAGAGCACAGATACGCAGTATTTT | TRBD2 | . | TRBJ2-3 | TRBV18
CASSGGGGKAGELFF | TGTGCCAGCTCTGGAGGTGGGGGGAAAGCCGGGGAGCTGTTTTTT | . | once | TRBJ2-2 | TRBV9
CASSEGSGRGWKSNQPQHF | TGTGCCAGCAGTGAAGGGAGCGGCAGGGGCTGGAAAAGCAATCAGCCCCAGCATTTT | . | . | TRBJ1-5 | TRBV6-1
CASSIRVAGGNTEAFF | TGTGCCAGTAGTATTCGGGTCGCAGGGGGGAACACTGAAGCTTTCTTT | TRBD1 | . | TRBJ1-1 | TRBV19
CASSLGGSRDEQYF | TGTGCCAGCAGCTTAGGGGGTTCCAGGGACGAGCAGTACTTC | . | few | TRBJ2-7 | TRBV7-7
CATSRELGRSSPLHF | TGTGCCACCAGCAGAGAATTGGGCAGAAGTTCACCCCTCCACTTT | . | few | TRBJ1-6 | TRBV15
CASSPGSYEQYF | TGTGCCAGCAGCCCAGGCTCCTACGAGCAGTACTTC | . | . | TRBJ2-7 | TRBV6-5
CASSSNKGQRQEGANVLTF | TGTGCCAGCTCATCCAACAAGGGACAGCGACAAGAGGGGGCCAACGTCCTGACTTTC | TRBD1 | once | TRBJ2-6 | TRBV18
CASSSSISFYEQYF | TGTGCCAGCAGCTCGTCGATTAGCTTCTACGAGCAGTACTTC | . | . | TRBJ2-7 | TRBV11-2
CASSSRLAGQETQYF | TGTGCCAGCAGTTCACGACTAGCTGGGCAAGAGACCCAGTACTTC | TRBD2 | . | TRBJ2-5 | TRBV6-5
CASSLAHGGATNEKLFF | TGCGCCAGCAGCTTGGCCCACGGGGGAGCAACTAATGAAAAACTGTTTTTT | . | . | TRBJ1-4 | TRBV5-1
CASSQSPKPSGELFF | TGCGCCAGCAGTCAATCGCCTAAGCCTTCCGGGGAGCTGTTTTTT | . | . | TRBJ2-2 | TRBV23-1
CKGRGLRSGANVLTF | TGCAAAGGAAGGGGGTTACGCTCTGGGGCCAACGTCCTGACTTTC | . | . | TRBJ2-6 | TRBV29-1
CASRSRDKNTEAFF | TGCGCCAGCAGGTCCCGGGACAAGAACACTGAAGCTTTCTTT | . | . | TRBJ1-1 | TRBV4-1
CASSPWTSGDNEQFF | TGTGCCAGCAGTCCGTGGACTAGCGGGGACAATGAGCAGTTCTTC | TRBD2 | . | TRBJ2-1 | TRBV27
CATQRGNYGYTF | TGTGCCACCCAGAGGGGGAACTATGGCTACACCTTC | . | . | TRBJ1-2 | TRBV2
CASSLRGSGANVLTF | TGTGCCAGCAGTCTGCGGGGCTCCGGGGCCAACGTCCTGACTTTC | . | . | TRBJ2-6 | TRBV13
CASSHRTGRLAGELFF | TGTGCCAGCAGCCACCGGACGGGGAGGTTAGCCGGGGAGCTGTTTTTT | . | . | TRBJ2-2 | TRBV11-3
CASSYSGNRDGGYTF | TGTGCCAGCAGTTACTCGGGAAACAGGGATGGTGGCTACACCTTC | . | . | TRBJ1-2 | TRBV6-6
CASSGRDSFSGNTIYF | TGTGCCAGCAGTGGGAGGGACAGCTTCTCTGGAAACACCATATATTTT | TRBD1 | . | TRBJ1-3 | TRBV25-1
CASSPDRAGSQPQHF | TGTGCCAGCAGCCCGGACAGGGCGGGAAGTCAGCCCCAGCATTTT | TRBD1 | . | TRBJ1-5 | TRBV7-2
CASSLVQETSGGATANTGELFF | TGTGCCAGCAGCTTAGTTCAGGAAACTAGCGGGGGGGCGACTGCGAACACCGGGGAGCTGTTTTTT | TRBD2 | . | TRBJ2-2 | TRBV7-3
CASSLGGQRGWNSPLHF | TGTGCCAGCAGCTTAGGGGGGCAACGGGGTTGGAATTCACCCCTCCACTTT | . | . | TRBJ1-6 | TRBV11-2
CASSLVGTVREQYF | TGTGCCAGCAGCTTAGTAGGGACAGTTAGGGAGCAGTACTTC | TRBD1 | . | TRBJ2-5 | TRBV7-9
CASSKVIQGDGYGYTF | TGTGCCAGCAGCAAAGTCATACAGGGGGATGGCTATGGCTACACCTTC | . | . | TRBJ1-2 | TRBV21-1
CASSFKPGQGTYEQYF | TGTGCCAGCAGCTTTAAACCGGGACAGGGCACCTACGAGCAGTACTTC | TRBD1 | . | TRBJ2-7 | TRBV7-7
CATSRGQGAFGTEAFF | TGTGCCACCAGCAGAGGACAGGGGGCGTTCGGCACTGAAGCTTTCTTT | TRBD1 | . | TRBJ1-1 | TRBV15
CASSWTRDRESYEQYF | TGTGCCAGCAGTTGGACCCGGGACAGGGAATCTTATGAGCAGTACTTC | TRBD1 | once | TRBJ2-7 | TRBV28
CASSYASTGGFEAFF | TGTGCCAGCAGTTACGCCTCTACAGGGGGCTTTGAAGCTTTCTTT | TRBD1 | . | TRBJ1-1 | TRBV6-5